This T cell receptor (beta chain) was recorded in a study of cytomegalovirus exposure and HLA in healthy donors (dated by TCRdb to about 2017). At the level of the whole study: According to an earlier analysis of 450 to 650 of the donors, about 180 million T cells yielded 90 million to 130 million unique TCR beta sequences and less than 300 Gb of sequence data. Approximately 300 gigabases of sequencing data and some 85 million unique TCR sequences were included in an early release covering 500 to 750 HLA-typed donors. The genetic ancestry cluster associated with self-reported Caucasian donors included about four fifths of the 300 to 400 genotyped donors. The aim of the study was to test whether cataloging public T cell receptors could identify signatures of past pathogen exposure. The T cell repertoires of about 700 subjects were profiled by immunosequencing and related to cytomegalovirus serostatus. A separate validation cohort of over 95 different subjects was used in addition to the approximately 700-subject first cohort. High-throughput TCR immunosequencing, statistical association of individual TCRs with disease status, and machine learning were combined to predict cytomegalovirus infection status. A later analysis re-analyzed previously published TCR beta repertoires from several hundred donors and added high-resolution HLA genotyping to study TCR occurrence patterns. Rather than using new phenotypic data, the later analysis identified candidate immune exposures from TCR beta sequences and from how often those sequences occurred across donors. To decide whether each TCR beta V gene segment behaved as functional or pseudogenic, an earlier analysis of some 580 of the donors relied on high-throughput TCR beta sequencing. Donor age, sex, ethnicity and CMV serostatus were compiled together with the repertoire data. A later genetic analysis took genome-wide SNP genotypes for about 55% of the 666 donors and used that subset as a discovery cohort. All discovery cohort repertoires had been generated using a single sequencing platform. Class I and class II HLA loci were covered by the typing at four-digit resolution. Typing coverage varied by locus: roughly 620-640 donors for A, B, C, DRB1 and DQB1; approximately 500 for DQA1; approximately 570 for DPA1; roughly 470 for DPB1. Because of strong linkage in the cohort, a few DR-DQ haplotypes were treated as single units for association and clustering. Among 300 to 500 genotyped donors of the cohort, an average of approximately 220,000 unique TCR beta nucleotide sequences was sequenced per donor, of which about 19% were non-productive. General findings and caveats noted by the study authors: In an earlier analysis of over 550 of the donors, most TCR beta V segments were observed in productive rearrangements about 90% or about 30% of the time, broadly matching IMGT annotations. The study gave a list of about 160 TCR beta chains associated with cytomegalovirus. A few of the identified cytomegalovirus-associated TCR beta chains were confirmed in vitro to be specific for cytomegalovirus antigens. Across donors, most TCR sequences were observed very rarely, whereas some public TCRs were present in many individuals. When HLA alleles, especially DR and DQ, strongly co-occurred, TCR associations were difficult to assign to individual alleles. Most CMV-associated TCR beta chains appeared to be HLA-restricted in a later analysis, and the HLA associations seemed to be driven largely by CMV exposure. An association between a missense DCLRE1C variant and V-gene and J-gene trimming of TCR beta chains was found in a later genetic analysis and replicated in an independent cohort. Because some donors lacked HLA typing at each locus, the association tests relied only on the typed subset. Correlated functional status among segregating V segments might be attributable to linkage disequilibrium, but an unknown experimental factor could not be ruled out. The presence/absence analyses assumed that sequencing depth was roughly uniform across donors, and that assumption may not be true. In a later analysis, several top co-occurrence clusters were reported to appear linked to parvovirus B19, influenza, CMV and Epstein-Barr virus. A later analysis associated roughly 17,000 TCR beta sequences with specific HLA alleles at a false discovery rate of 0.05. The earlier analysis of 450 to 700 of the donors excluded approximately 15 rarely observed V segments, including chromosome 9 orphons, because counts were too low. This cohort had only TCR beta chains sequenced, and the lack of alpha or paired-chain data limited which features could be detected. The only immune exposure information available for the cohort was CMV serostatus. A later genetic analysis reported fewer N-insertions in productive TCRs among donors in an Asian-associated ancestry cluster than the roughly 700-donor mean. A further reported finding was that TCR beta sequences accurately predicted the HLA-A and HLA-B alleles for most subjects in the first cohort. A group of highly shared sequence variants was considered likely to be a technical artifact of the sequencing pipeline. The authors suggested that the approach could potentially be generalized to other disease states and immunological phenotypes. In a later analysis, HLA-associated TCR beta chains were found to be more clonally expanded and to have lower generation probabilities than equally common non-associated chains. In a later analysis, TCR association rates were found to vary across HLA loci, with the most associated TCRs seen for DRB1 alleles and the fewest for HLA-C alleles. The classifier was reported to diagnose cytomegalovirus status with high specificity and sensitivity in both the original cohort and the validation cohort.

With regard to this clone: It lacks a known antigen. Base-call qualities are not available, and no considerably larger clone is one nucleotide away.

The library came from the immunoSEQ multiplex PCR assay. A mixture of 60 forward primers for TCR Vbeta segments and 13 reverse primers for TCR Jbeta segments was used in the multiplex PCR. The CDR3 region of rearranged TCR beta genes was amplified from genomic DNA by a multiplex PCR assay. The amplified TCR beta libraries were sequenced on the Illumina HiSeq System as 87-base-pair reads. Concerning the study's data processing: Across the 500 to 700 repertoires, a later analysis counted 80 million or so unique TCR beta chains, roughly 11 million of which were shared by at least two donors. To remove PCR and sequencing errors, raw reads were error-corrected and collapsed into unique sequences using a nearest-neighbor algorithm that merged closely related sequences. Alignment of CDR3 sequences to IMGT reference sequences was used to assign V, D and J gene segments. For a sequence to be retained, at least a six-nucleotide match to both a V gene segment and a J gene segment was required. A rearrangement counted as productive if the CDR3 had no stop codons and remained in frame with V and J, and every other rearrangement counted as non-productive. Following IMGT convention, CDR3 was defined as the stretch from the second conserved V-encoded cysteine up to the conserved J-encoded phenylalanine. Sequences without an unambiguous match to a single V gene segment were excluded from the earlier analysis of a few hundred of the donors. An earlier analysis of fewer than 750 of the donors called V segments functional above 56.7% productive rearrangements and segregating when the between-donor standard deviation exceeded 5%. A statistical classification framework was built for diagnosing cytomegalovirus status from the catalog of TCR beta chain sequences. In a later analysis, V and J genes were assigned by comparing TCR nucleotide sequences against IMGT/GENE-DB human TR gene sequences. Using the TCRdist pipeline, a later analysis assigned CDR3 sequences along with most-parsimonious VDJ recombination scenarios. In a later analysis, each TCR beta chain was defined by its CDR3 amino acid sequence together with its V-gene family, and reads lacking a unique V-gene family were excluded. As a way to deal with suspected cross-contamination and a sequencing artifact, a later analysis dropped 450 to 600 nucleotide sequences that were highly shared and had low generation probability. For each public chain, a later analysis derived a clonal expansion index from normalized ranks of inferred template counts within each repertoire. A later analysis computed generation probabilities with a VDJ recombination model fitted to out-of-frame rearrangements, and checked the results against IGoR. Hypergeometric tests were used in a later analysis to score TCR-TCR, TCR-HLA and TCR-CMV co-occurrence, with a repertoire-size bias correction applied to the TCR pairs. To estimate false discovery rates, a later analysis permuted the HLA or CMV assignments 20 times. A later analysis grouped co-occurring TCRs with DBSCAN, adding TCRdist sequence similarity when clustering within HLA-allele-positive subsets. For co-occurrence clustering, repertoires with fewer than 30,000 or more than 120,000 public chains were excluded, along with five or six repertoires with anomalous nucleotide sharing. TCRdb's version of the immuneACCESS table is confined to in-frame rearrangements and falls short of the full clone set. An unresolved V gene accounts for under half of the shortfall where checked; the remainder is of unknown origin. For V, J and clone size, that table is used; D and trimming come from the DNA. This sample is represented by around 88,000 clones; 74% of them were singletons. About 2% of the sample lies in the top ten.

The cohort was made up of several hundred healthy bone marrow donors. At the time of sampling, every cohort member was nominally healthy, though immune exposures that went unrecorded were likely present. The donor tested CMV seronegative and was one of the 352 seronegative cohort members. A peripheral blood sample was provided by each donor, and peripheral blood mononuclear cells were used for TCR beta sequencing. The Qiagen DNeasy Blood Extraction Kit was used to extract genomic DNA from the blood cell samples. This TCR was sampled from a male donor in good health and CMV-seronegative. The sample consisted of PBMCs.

CDR3 reads: CASSQEGGTQYGYTF. The DNA is as follows: TGTGCCAGCAGCCAAGAAGGCGGGACTCAGTATGGCTACACCTTC. Recombination linked TRBV4-2 to TRBJ1-2, and possibly TRBD1, on 5 matching bases. CDR1 and CDR2 (LGHNA, YNFKEQ) derive from the germline V gene. Inclusive of the bounding cysteine and phenylalanine, the CDR3 is 15 residues long. Just CDR3 DNA is preserved here, 45 bases in frame from base 1. Between the V and J ends, shortened by 0 bases and 5 bases respectively, the junction contains 13 bases.